What follows describes a single T cell receptor (beta chain). Profiling relied on immunoSEQ multiplex PCR, and the TCRdb table lists in-frame clones only, not all of them. The sample includes some 77,000 clones, roughly 91% of them seen just once. Germline V gene sequence: CDR1 MNHNS, CDR2 SASEGT. The CDR3 runs 14 residues. The V and J ends lost 2 bases and 5 bases respectively, with 12 bases between them. The data were taken from a study of technical replicates of blood from a handful of donors. Source material: T cells isolated from PBMCs. The V call is TRBV6-1, the J call TRBJ1-1; a weak D match, TRBD1 (6 bases). The clonotype was recovered from a human donor in good health. The CDR3 loop reads CASSEQGRVTEAFF. The CDR3 DNA follows: TGTGCCAGCAGTGAACAGGGGCGGGTAACTGAAGCTTTCTTT.